These 14 T cell receptor delta chains originate from one sample sequenced in a study of γδ T cells in repeated Plasmodium falciparum infection. TCRdb reran clone calling via CATT on the multiplex PCR reads. The data show some 51,000 delta-chain clones, roughly 1.9% seen once. Vgamma9/Vdelta2+ and Vdelta2-negative gammadelta T cells were flow-sorted from PBMC for bulk sequencing. The sample taken for sequencing was gamma-delta T cells from blood. The receptors shown here come from a pool of human donors (malaria-infected and uninfected, not separated).

Points on this clone: This likely traces to a read error, being one base from a far larger clone. Other nucleotide sequences in the sample specify the same CDR3. This chain connects TRDV1 to TRDJ1; the match to TRDD3 covers 10 bases. This CDR3 is 20 amino acids long. The germline V gene encodes CDR1 TSWWSYY and CDR2 QGS. The CDR3 spells CALGDLGTYWGITNTDKLIF. CDR3 DNA sequence: TGTGCTCTTGGGGACCTAGGCACGTACTGGGGGATTACCAACACCGATAAGCTCATCTTT.

Ten or more counts support this clone. The protein listed by TCRdb differs at residue 19 from the translated DNA, so the DNA translation is shown. The chain joins TRDV1 to TRDJ1; 10 bases align to TRDD3. Germline lookup yields CDR1 TSWWSYY and CDR2 QGS. The CDR3 loop spans 22 amino acids. CDR3 protein: CALGDPSFPQVGDTRATDELIF. The CDR3 DNA reads as TGTGCTCTTGGGGACCCTTCCTTCCCCCAGGTGGGGGATACTAGGGCCACCGATGAACTCATCTTT.

J is TRDJ1 and V is TRDV2, with D perhaps matching TRDD3 (8 bases). TCRdb records no J gene; here it was assigned by comparing the DNA to germline. CDR1 GEAIGNYY and CDR2 EKD come from the germline V gene. The ends were cut back, 3 bases at V and 3 bases at J, with 22 bases in the middle. The CDR3 has 17 residues. The CDR3 sequence: CACDAFLELGAPDKLIF. In nucleotides, the CDR3 is TGTGCCTGTGACGCCTTCCTCGAACTGGGGGCCCCCGATAAACTCATCTTT.

This clone was counted between two and nine times. TCRdb records a much larger clone's protein for this DNA, with a difference at residue 9 that likely arises from a read error; the protein given is the translation of the DNA. The rearrangement links TRDV1 to TRDJ1; D is uncertain. The J gene, absent from TCRdb, was called here by matching the DNA to germline. This CDR3 contains 13 residues. Looked up from germline, CDR1 is TSWWSYY and CDR2 is QGS. CDR3 protein: CALGEPDTGKLIF. The DNA for the CDR3 is TGTGCTCTTGGGGAACCGGACACCGGTAAACTCATCTTT.

At least ten counts were recorded for this clone. A far more abundant clone sits one base away, making this likely a read error. Within the sample, other DNA sequences also encode this same CDR3. DNA of the CDR3: TGTGCTCTTGGGGTCCCGCGGGCCTTCTTTTATTACTGGGGGATACCCGATAAACTCATCTTT. It codes for CALGVPRAFFYYWGIPDKLIF. The gene calls are TRDV1 and TRDJ1; 12 nucleotides align to TRDD3. Because TCRdb records no J gene, it was assigned here through a match of the DNA to germline. V shed 4 bases and J 3 bases; nucleotides not matched to a gene: 21. CDR3 size: 21 residues. Germline values: CDR1 TSWWSYY, CDR2 QGS.

This clone was counted ten times or more. The chain combines TRDV2 with TRDJ1, with TRDD3 identical over 10 bases. From germline, CDR1 is GEAIGNYY and CDR2 EKD. The V and J ends lost 2 bases and 0 bases, in that order; junction bases with no gene match: 5. This CDR3 comprises 16 residues. CDR3 protein: CACDILGDSYTDKLIF. CDR3 coding DNA: TGTGCCTGTGACATACTGGGGGATTCGTACACCGATAAACTCATCTTT.

In its sample, this clone was seen a few times. TCRdb's protein, taken from a much larger clone, differs from this DNA's translation at residue 11, likely owing to a read error; the protein displayed comes from the DNA. The J gene is TRDJ1, the V gene TRDV2; a weak D match, TRDD3 (5 bases). TCRdb gives no J gene; it was assigned here by matching the DNA to germline. The CDR3 covers 17 residues. Trimming cost V 9 bases and J 1 base, with 26 bases left between them. Germline V gives CDR1 GEAIGNYY, CDR2 EKD. The chain's CDR3 is CAPRDGDLISCTDKLIF. CDR3 DNA: TGTGCCCCTCGGGATGGGGACCTAATATCGTGCACCGATAAACTCATCTTT.

This clone was observed at least ten times. Since a far larger clone is one base different, this is likely a read error. The sample contains more than one DNA sequence encoding this CDR3. V gene TRDV3 combines with J gene TRDJ1; D perhaps matches TRDD3 (5 bases). Germline V gene lookup returns CDR1 TVYSNPD and CDR2 GDNSRS (reference sequence). The CDR3 is 19 amino acids. Here the CDR3 DNA reads TGTGCGTTCCACCCCTCTCCACCGAACGTACGGGATCGTTTAGGTAAACTCATCTTT. Translation gives CAFHPSPPNVRDRLGKLIF.

In its sample, this clone was seen many times. This DNA translates differently at residue 9 from the TCRdb protein, which is that of a much larger clone; a read error is likely, and the protein shown is the DNA's own translation. The chain is built from TRDV3 and TRDJ1, with D tentatively TRDD2 (7 bases). The CDR3 length is 18 residues. The germline V and J ends were trimmed by 3 bases and 0 bases, with 26 bases remaining between them. Germline lookup yields CDR1 TVYSNPD and CDR2 GDNSRS (reference sequence). The DNA of the CDR3 is TGTGCCTTGAATTTTCCTACGTGGGGGGGGGCGTACACCGATAAACTCATCTTT. Protein product: CALNFPTWGGAYTDKLIF.

To note about this clone: A read error likely explains why the TCRdb protein, taken from a much larger clone, differs from this DNA's translation at residue 15; the protein shown is translated from the DNA. V and J are TRDV1 and TRDJ1; D might be TRDD3 (6 bases). The J gene comes from matching the DNA to germline here; TCRdb lacks it. The CDR3 consists of 23 residues. V was clipped by 2 bases and J by 0 bases, with 34 bases between them. CDR1 is TSWWSYY and CDR2 is QGS in the germline V gene. The CDR3 region has the DNA TGTGCTCTTGGGGAATTGCTTCCCGCGCGAGGGAGAGGGGGGACACGCGACACCGATAAACTCATCTTT. This gives the protein CALGELLPARGRGGTRDTDKLIF.

A remark on this clone: TCRdb's protein for this DNA is that of a much larger clone and differs from the translation at residue 3, likely a read error; the protein shown is the DNA translation. V gene TRDV3 combines with J gene TRDJ1, with TRDD3 matching 7 bases. V gave up 4 bases and J gave up 0 bases; unmatched junction bases: 26. This CDR3 is 20 amino acids long. Per germline, CDR1 TVYSNPD and CDR2 GDNSRS (reference sequence). The DNA for the CDR3 is TGTGCCTGTATATCTTCCGCTACAGTCTGGGGGGCCAGGAACACCGATAAACTCATCTTT. Translation: CACISSATVWGARNTDKLIF.

This clone was seen at least ten times. Other DNA sequences in this specimen translate into the identical CDR3. V is TRDV1 and J is TRDJ1; 10 nucleotides match TRDD3. From germline, CDR1 is TSWWSYY and CDR2 QGS. The CDR3 covers 21 residues. V shed 0 bases and J 11 bases; nucleotides not matched to a gene: 27. The CDR3 coding sequence is TGTGCTCTTGGGGAACTGGCCCTCCTAGAACACTGGGGGATCCTCGGGAGTAAGCTCATCTTT. It encodes CALGELALLEHWGILGSKLIF.

This clone was seen a few times. This DNA's translation differs at residue 6 from TCRdb's protein, which comes from a much larger clone; a read error is likely, and the protein shown is translated from the DNA. The chain uses TRDV1 and TRDJ2; either TRDD2 or TRDD3 may fit D (6 bases each). The J gene, left out of TCRdb, was set here by checking the DNA against germline. Trimming removed 4 bases at V and 3 bases at J, with 30 bases between. Germline V CDR1 and CDR2: TSWWSYY, QGS. The length of the CDR3 is 21 residues. The CDR3 protein is CALGGLLLLFGGPKVTAQLFF. DNA for the CDR3: TGTGCTCTTGGGGGTCTACTCCTACTGTTTGGGGGGCCGAAGGTGACAGCACAACTCTTCTTT.

There are a few counts of this clone. This sequence is one base from a far larger clone and is likely a read error. This specimen includes other DNA sequences encoding the same CDR3. The J gene was not called, though the V gene is TRDV1; the table's D call, TRDD3, has no DNA check behind it. The CDR3 consists of 24 residues. The V gene's germline CDR1 is TSWWSYY and CDR2 QGS. For the CDR3, the DNA is TGTGCTCTTGGGCCAACCGTTATGCCCTCCTTCCTCCGGACACTGGGGGCACCGACCGATAAGCTCATCTTT. Encoded protein: CALGPTVMPSFLRTLGAPTDKLIF.